The entry below describes one T cell receptor beta chain. These data come from a study of cytomegalovirus exposure and HLA in healthy donors. It was with 60 Vbeta and 13 Jbeta primers that the PCR ran. Method: immunoSEQ multiplex PCR; TCRdb's copy keeps in-frame clones and lacks some. This sample has approximately 68,000 clones, with roughly 80% found just once. The CDR3 totals 13 residues. The germline V gene has CDR1 SGHRS and CDR2 YFSETQ. The ends were cut back, 0 bases at V and 3 bases at J, with 4 bases in the middle. This receptor was identified in a woman under 40 in good health and CMV-seropositive. The J gene is TRBJ2-1, the V gene TRBV5-1; D remains ambiguous. The sample comprised PBMCs. The chain's CDR3 is CASSLGGYNEQFF. DNA for the CDR3: TGCGCCAGCAGCTTGGGCGGCTACAATGAGCAGTTCTTC.